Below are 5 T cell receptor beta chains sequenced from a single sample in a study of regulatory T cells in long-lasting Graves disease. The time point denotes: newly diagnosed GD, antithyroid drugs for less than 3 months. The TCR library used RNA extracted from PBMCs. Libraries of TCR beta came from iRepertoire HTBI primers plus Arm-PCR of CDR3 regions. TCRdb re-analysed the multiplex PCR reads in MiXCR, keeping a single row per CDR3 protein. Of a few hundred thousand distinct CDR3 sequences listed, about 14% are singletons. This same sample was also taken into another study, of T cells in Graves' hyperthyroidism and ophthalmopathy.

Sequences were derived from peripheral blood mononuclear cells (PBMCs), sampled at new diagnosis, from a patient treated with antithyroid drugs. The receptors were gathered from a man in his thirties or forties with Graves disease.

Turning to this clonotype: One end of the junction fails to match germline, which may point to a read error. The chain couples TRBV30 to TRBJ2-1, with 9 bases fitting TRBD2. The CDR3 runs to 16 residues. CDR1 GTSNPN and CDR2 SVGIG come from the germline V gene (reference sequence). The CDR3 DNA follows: TGTGCCTGGAGTGTTGGAGCGGGAGGTTCCTACAATGAGCGGTTCTTC. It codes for CAWSVGAGGSYNERFF.

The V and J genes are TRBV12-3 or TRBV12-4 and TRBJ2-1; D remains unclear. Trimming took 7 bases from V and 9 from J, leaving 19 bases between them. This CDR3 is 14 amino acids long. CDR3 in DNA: TGTGCCAGCAACGGGCAGGCTCAAATAGGTGAGCAGTTCTTC. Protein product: CASNGQAQIGEQFF.

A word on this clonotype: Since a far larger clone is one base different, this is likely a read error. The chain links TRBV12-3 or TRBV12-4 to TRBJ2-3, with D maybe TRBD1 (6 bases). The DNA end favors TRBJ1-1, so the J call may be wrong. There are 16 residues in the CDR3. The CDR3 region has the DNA TGTGCCAGCAGTCCTTGTTGGACAGTCAAAGTCAGGAAGGCTTTCTTT. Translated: CASSPCWTVKVRKAFF.

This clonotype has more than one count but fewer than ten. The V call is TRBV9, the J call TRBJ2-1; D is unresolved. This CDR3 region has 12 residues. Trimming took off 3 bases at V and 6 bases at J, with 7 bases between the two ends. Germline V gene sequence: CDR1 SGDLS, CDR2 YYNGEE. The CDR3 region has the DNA TGTGCCAGCAGCGAAAGCGTCAATGAGCAGTTCTTC. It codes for CASSESVNEQFF.

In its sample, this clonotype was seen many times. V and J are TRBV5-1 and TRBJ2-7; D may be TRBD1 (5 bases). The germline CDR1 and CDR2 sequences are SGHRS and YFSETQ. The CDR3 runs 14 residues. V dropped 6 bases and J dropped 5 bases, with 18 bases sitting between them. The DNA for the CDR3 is TGCGCCAGCACCGATCAGGGATATGGAAACGAGCAGTACTTC. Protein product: CASTDQGYGNEQYF.